Below are 2 T cell receptor beta chains sequenced from a single sample in a study of T cell changes during pregnancy in multiple sclerosis. This table comes from immunoSEQ multiplex PCR, and its TCRdb copy is limited to in-frame clones, with some not included. Among 65,000 to 90,000 clones listed, approximately 92% were seen once. The specimen was peripheral blood, collected in the second trimester of pregnancy. The receptor set was obtained from a female donor with multiple sclerosis, enrolled in a pregnancy study.

This clone was seen a few times. V is TRBV21-1 and J is TRBJ1-5. TRBV21-1 is described as a pseudogene. CDR3 length: 15 residues. CDR3 in amino acids: CASRAGQGGNQPQHF. In DNA form, the CDR3 reads TGTGCCAGCAGGGCGGGGCAGGGAGGCAATCAGCCCCAGCATTTT.

This clone was seen a few times. The CDR3 here is CSVEVGGASGANVLTF. In DNA, the CDR3 is TGCAGCGTTGAGGTCGGGGGGGCATCTGGGGCCAACGTCCTGACTTTC. The genes are TRBV29-1 and TRBJ2-6, with TRBD2 matching over 8 bases. The CDR3 has 16 amino acids. V lost 3 bases and J lost 1; bases outside the gene matches: 5. Germline lookup yields CDR1 SQVTM and CDR2 ANQGSEA. Looking up the rest from reference TRBV29-1 and TRBJ2-6 gives the full variable domain: SAVISQKPSRDICQRGTSLTIQCQVDSQVTMMFWYRQQPGQSLTLIATANQGSEATYESGFVIDKFPISRPNLTFSTLTVSNMSPEDSSIYLCSVEVGGASGANVLTFGAGSRLTVL.